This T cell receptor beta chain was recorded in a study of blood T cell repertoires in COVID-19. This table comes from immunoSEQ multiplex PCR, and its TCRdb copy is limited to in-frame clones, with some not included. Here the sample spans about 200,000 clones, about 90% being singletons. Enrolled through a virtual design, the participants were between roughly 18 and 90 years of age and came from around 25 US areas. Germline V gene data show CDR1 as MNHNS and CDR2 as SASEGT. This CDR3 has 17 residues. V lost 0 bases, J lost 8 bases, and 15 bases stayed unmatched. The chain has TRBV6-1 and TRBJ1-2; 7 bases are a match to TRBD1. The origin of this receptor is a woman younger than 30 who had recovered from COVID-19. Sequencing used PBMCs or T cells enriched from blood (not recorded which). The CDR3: CASSEALGQGVTGGYTF. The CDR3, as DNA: TGTGCCAGCAGTGAAGCGCTGGGGCAGGGGGTCACCGGGGGCTACACCTTC.